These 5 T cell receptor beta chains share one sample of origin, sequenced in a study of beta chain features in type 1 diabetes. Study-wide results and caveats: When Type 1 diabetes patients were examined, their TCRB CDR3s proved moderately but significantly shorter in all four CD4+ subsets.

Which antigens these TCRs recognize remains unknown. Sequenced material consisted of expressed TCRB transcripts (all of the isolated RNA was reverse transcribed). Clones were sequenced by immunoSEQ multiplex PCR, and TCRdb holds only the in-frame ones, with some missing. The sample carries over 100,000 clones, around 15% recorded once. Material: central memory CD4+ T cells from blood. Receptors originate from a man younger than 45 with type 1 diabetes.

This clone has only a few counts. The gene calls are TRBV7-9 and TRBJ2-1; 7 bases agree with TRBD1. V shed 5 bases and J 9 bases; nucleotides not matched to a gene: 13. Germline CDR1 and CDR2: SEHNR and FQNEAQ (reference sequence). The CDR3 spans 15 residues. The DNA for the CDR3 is TGTGCCAGCAGCCTTAAGATGGACAGGATCGGTGAGCAGTTCTTC. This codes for CASSLKMDRIGEQFF.

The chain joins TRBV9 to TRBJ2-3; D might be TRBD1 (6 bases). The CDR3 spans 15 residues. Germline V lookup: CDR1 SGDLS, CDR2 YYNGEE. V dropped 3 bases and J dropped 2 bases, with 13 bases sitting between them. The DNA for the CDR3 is TGTGCCAGCAGCGAGAGGACAGATTTCACAGATACGCAGTATTTT. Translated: CASSERTDFTDTQYF.

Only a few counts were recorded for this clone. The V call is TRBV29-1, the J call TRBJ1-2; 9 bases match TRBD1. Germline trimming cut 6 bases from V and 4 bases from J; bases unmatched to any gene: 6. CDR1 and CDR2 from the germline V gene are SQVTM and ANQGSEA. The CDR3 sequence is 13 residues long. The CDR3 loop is CSVRDRASYGYTF. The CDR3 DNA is TGCAGCGTCCGGGACAGGGCGTCCTATGGCTACACCTTC.

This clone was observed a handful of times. The CDR3 DNA follows: TGTGCCAGCAGTTACGGGACAGGGTTGGGGGAGCAGTACTTC. The encoded protein is CASSYGTGLGEQYF. This chain links TRBV6-5 with TRBJ2-7; TRBD1 matches 9 bases. The CDR3 sequence is 14 residues long. The germline gives CDR1 MNHEY, CDR2 SVGAGI. V trimming: 2 bases; J trimming: 7 bases; junction bases outside the gene matches: 6.

CDR3 protein: CASSGGTSGSYNEQFF. Here the CDR3 DNA reads TGTGCCAGCAGTGGGGGGACTAGCGGGTCATACAATGAGCAGTTCTTC. This chain connects TRBV25-1 to TRBJ2-1, with 12 bases identical to TRBD2. With 4 bases clipped from V and 4 bases from J, the junction kept 5 bases outside the gene matches. The CDR3 runs to 16 residues. CDR1 and CDR2 (germline): MGHDK, SYGVNS.